This passage covers 2 T cell receptor beta chains from one sample sequenced in a study of cytomegalovirus exposure and HLA in healthy donors. 13 Jbeta primers and 60 Vbeta primers were used for the PCR. TCRdb keeps only in-frame clones here, not all; method: immunoSEQ multiplex PCR. The table has 120,000 to 150,000 clones, around 77% seen once; the top ten hold approximately 1%. Sequencing input: PBMCs. The receptors come from a man younger than 35 in good health and CMV-seronegative.

V is TRBV19 and J is TRBJ2-3, with 9 positions matching TRBD1. This CDR3 contains 14 residues. V lost 4 bases to trimming and J lost 5 bases; unmatched junction nucleotides: 4. Germline V lookup: CDR1 LNHDA, CDR2 SQIVND (reference sequence). CDR3 coding DNA: TGTGCCAGTAGTAACAGGGGGCGCCGAGATACGCAGTATTTT. This codes for CASSNRGRRDTQYF.

This chain connects TRBV7-2 to TRBJ1-2, with TRBD1 matching 9 bases. CDR3 length: 14 residues. V trimming: 4 bases; J trimming: 4 bases; junction bases outside the gene matches: 4. Looked up from germline, CDR1 is SGHTA and CDR2 is FQGNSA. CDR3 bases: TGTGCCAGCAGCTACGCGGACAGGGGCTATGGCTACACCTTC. This translates into CASSYADRGYGYTF.